This T cell receptor (beta chain) was found in a study of CD8+ T cells in alopecia areata listed by TCRdb under 2018. With respect to the entire study: Treated patients were enrolled in an open-label pilot trial of oral tofacitinib at 5 to 10 mg twice daily for moderate-to-severe alopecia areata. Tofacitinib was administered for 6 to 18 months, and 6 months of follow-up off drug were then conducted to assess delayed response and recurrence. In treated patients, disease severity was measured using the SALT score, which gives the percentage of scalp surface area affected. In both human patients and the C3H/HeJ mouse model, the study applied high-throughput TCRbeta sequencing to look at T cell clonal expansion in alopecia areata. Human TCRbeta sequencing covered scalp tissue and sorted CD4+ and CD8+ peripheral blood T cells from patchy and totalis/universalis alopecia areata patients and healthy controls. Biopsies were taken from tofacitinib-treated patients at baseline and again at 4 and 24 weeks into treatment, and several of those patients also had a later scalp biopsy. Scalp clonality was compared among normal scalp (n=4), patchy alopecia areata scalp (n=8), and alopecia totalis/universalis scalp (n=8). The RNA source kit depended on sample type: the PAXgene miRNA kit for fixed scalp, the miRNeasy kit for PBMCs, and the RNeasy kit for mouse skin. TCRbeta CDR3 regions were amplified by immunoSEQ multiplex PCR with 35 Vbeta forward and 13 Jbeta reverse primers. The full study reports these points: Lesional scalp, especially in alopecia totalis/universalis, showed higher clonality and more expanded CD8+ clones than normal scalp, suggesting antigenic drive. Tofacitinib significantly lowered scalp clonality and the number of expanded CD8+ clones among the top 100 scalp clones. The treated cohort was small, with a single nonresponder, so links between baseline CD8+ expansion and response need larger studies. During tofacitinib treatment, many expanded lesional clones stuck around in both scalp and blood, and this persistence may partly explain why relapse happens after treatment is stopped. Unlike mouse skin, which is dominated by gammadelta T cells, normal human skin has resident alphabeta T cells that are also sequenced, and this complicates analysis of the scalp TCR repertoire. Shared TCR sequences between patients were less evident than in mice, which may be partly attributable to HLA diversity in the patient population.

A note on this clone: The antigen it binds to is not known. No much larger clone exists at a distance of one base, and base qualities are not known. Other DNA variants within this sample encode the same CDR3.

Sample treatment or condition, as interpreted from the label and publication: oral pan-JAK inhibitor, 5-10 mg twice daily. Lesional scalp punch biopsies and peripheral blood were obtained from alopecia areata patients. PBMCs were isolated by density centrifugation and stained for CD3, CD4 and CD8, after which CD4+ and CD8+ T cells were sorted on a FACSAria. Deletion took 5 bases off V and 4 bases off J, with a span of 6 bases between the germline ends. From its cysteine to its phenylalanine, the CDR3 spans 11 amino acids. Only the CDR3 region is kept as DNA, spanning 33 bases read in frame from base 1. The germline V gene sets CDR1 to SGHRS and CDR2 to YFSETQ. Library creation used the immunoSEQ multiplex PCR assay. For TCR sequencing, RNA was extracted from every sample and reverse transcribed into cDNA to serve as template. SuperScript III was used to make first-strand cDNA, primed with a 2:1 mix of oligo-dT and random hexamers. A synthetic immune receptor repertoire was used to measure amplification bias, and any remaining bias was corrected computationally. As for how the authors treated the data: Raw reads were preprocessed to remove errors, and CDR3 was defined by IMGT conventions from the conserved cysteine to phenylalanine. Clonality was computed by normalizing Shannon entropy by log2 of the number of productive unique TCRs and subtracting the result from 1. Whether scalp clones were CD4 or CD8 was inferred by matching scalp TCRbeta sequences against CD4 and CD8 repertoires sorted from blood. Sourced from immuneACCESS, this table was stored by TCRdb with only in-frame sequences that have V and J called. A share of the clones is absent; for the studies checked, an unresolved V gene accounts for under half, and the remainder has no known explanation. Clone size and V and J calls were adopted from that table, with D and trimming inferred from the DNA. The sample profile shows roughly 230,000 clones; around 43% of them were found once. The leading ten clones occupy approximately 2.9% of the sample.

The material was CD4+ T cells sorted from blood, obtained at roughly week 36, from a patient treated with tofacitinib. The chain employs TRBV5-1 and TRBJ1-2; TRBD1 could be the D gene, as 5 bases match. This TCR came from a human donor with alopecia areata. The nucleotide sequence is TGCGCCAGCAGTGACAGCTATGGCTACACCTTC. This codes for CASSDSYGYTF. Beyond the CDR3, the reference TRBV5-1 and TRBJ1-2 genes provide the residues; the full variable domain reads: KAGVTQTPRYLIKTRGQQVTLSCSPISGHRSVSWYQQTPGQGLQFLFEYFSETQRNKGNFPGRFSGRQFSNSRSEMNVSTLELGDSALYLCASSDSYGYTFGSGTRLTVV.